These 28 T cell receptor beta chains came from one sample sequenced in a study of blood T cell repertoires in COVID-19. Some clones are missing from TCRdb's copy, which holds only in-frame ones; the method was immunoSEQ multiplex PCR. The table includes approximately 480,000 clones, 85% to 90% detected once. The sequencing input was peripheral blood. The source of these receptors is a man between 18 and 29 years old with COVID-19, enrolled during active disease.

The rearrangement links TRBV6-5 to TRBJ1-1; a possible D gene is TRBD1 (6 bases). The V and J ends lost 6 bases and 3 bases respectively, with 17 bases between them. The CDR3 sequence is 15 residues long. The germline V gene encodes CDR1 MNHEY and CDR2 SVGAGI. CDR3 coding DNA: TGTGCCAGCAGCCTACGAGGGGGAAGGGACACTGAAGCTTTCTTT. Encoded protein: CASSLRGGRDTEAFF.

This clone showed up just a few times. This chain uses TRBV7-9 with TRBJ2-2, with no clear D. Germline lookup yields CDR1 SEHNR and CDR2 FQNEAQ (reference sequence). V gave up 1 base and J gave up 3 bases, with 9 bases separating them. The CDR3 has 15 residues. This chain's CDR3 is CASSLGPGYTGELFF. For the CDR3, the DNA is TGTGCCAGCAGCTTAGGACCAGGATACACCGGGGAGCTGTTTTTT.

The chain couples TRBV28 to TRBJ2-3; D remains unclear. Germline CDR1 reads MDHEN; CDR2 reads SYDVKM. The V end was cut by 6 bases, the J end by 0 bases, with 7 bases between. The CDR3 is made up of 13 amino acids. The CDR3 DNA reads TGTGCCAGCAGACTCGGGAGCACAGATACGCAGTATTTT. Protein sequence: CASRLGSTDTQYF.

V usage is TRBV11-2 and J usage is TRBJ1-3; D is uncertain. Trimming took off 5 bases at V and 4 bases at J, with 6 bases between the two ends. The CDR3 spans 12 residues. The germline V gene encodes CDR1 SGHAT and CDR2 FQNNGV. The CDR3: CASSAQGNTIYF. The CDR3 region has the DNA TGTGCCAGCAGCGCCCAGGGAAACACCATATATTTT.

This chain uses TRBV6-6 with TRBJ2-3, with 8 bases that match TRBD2. This CDR3 region has 14 residues. Germline V gives CDR1 MNHNY, CDR2 SVGAGI (reference sequence). With 6 bases clipped from V and 2 bases from J, the junction kept 4 bases outside the gene matches. The CDR3 DNA follows: TGTGCCAGCAGCCAGACTAGCGTCACAGATACGCAGTATTTT. It codes for CASSQTSVTDTQYF.

The chain has TRBV5-1 and TRBJ1-2; TRBD1 is a possible D gene (5 bases). V lost 2 bases and J lost 5, with 13 bases in between. This CDR3 contains 14 residues. Germline CDR1 SGHRS, CDR2 YFSETQ. The CDR3 is CASSLDTRGYGYTF. CDR3 DNA: TGCGCCAGCAGCTTAGACACGCGGGGGTATGGCTACACCTTC.

This chain connects TRBV6-5 to TRBJ1-1, with 11 bases fitting TRBD1. V gave up 5 bases and J gave up 8 bases; unmatched junction bases: 7. The CDR3 contains 14 residues. Germline V CDR1 and CDR2: MNHEY, SVGAGI. CDR3 sequence (DNA): TGTGCCAGCAGTCACCGGGACAGGGGGTCCGAAGCTTTCTTT. Protein sequence: CASSHRDRGSEAFF.

The chain recombines TRBV7-6 with TRBJ1-1, with D unclear. Per germline, CDR1 SGHVS and CDR2 FNYEAQ. CDR3 size: 15 residues. V lost 5 bases and J lost 4, with 17 bases in between. The chain's CDR3 is CASSPERVMTTEAFF. DNA for the CDR3: TGTGCCAGCAGCCCCGAACGGGTCATGACCACTGAAGCTTTCTTT.

This chain joins TRBV11-2 and TRBJ1-1; a weak D match, TRBD1 (5 bases). Trimming cost V 5 bases and J 11 bases, with 15 bases left between them. Germline CDR1 and CDR2: SGHAT and FQNNGV. CDR3 length: 12 amino acids. Written as DNA, the CDR3 is TGTGCCAGCAGCCAAGGAGGGAGGGGTGCTTTCTTT. Protein: CASSQGGRGAFF.

The chain recombines TRBV6-5 with TRBJ1-6, with 8 bases that match TRBD1. V trimming: 8 bases; J trimming: 5 bases; junction bases outside the gene matches: 5. The V gene's germline CDR1 is MNHEY and CDR2 SVGAGI. The CDR3 consists of 14 residues. The CDR3 reads CASALQGDNSPLHF. In DNA, the CDR3 is TGTGCCAGCGCGCTACAGGGGGATAATTCACCCCTCCACTTT.

This sequence joins TRBV5-1 and TRBJ1-1; D unclear. The CDR3 has 14 residues. Germline CDR1 is SGHRS and CDR2 is YFSETQ. The V and J ends lost 2 bases and 0 bases respectively, with 8 bases between them. CDR3 sequence: CASSLSGLNTEAFF. In DNA form, the CDR3 reads TGCGCCAGCAGCTTATCCGGTTTGAACACTGAAGCTTTCTTT. Full variable domain (missing parts from reference TRBV5-1 and TRBJ1-1): KAGVTQTPRYLIKTRGQQVTLSCSPISGHRSVSWYQQTPGQGLQFLFEYFSETQRNKGNFPGRFSGRQFSNSRSEMNVSTLELGDSALYLCASSLSGLNTEAFFGQGTRLTVV.

The V call is TRBV5-6, the J call TRBJ1-6; TRBD1 is a possible D gene (6 bases). Germline values: CDR1 SGHDT, CDR2 YYEEEE. This CDR3 region has 15 residues. Trimming shortened V by 4 bases and J by 7 bases, and 15 bases separated the two germline ends. In DNA form, the CDR3 reads TGTGCCAGCAGCCGAACCGGGACACAGAATTCACCCCTCCACTTT. Translated, it gives CASSRTGTQNSPLHF.

The chain recombines TRBV7-6 with TRBJ2-7; D is possibly TRBD2 (6 bases). Germline V gene lookup returns CDR1 SGHVS and CDR2 FNYEAQ. V lost 5 bases and J lost 2, with 16 bases in between. This CDR3 is 15 amino acids long. Here the CDR3 DNA reads TGTGCCAGCAGCCCAGGGTTGGCGGGGACCTACGAGCAGTACTTC. Translated, it gives CASSPGLAGTYEQYF.

About this clone: Other DNA sequences from this sample encode an identical CDR3 as well. The chain links TRBV7-9 to TRBJ2-5; 9 bases line up with TRBD2. Germline CDR1 reads SEHNR; CDR2 reads FQNEAQ (reference sequence). The CDR3 runs to 14 residues. The trim removed 3 bases at V and 3 bases at J, leaving 2 bases unmatched. The CDR3 DNA sequence: TGTGCCAGCAGCTTCCCTAGCGGGGAAGAGACCCAGTACTTC. Its protein product is CASSFPSGEETQYF.

The chain links TRBV19 to TRBJ1-5; D is undetermined. The germline V gene has CDR1 LNHDA and CDR2 SQIVND (reference sequence). V gave up 7 bases and J gave up 1 base, with 5 bases separating them. The CDR3 has 12 amino acids. The chain's CDR3 is CASMGSNQPQHF. CDR3 nucleotide sequence: TGTGCCAGTATGGGCAGCAATCAGCCCCAGCATTTT.

This chain links TRBV3-1 (or the pseudogene TRBV3-2) with TRBJ2-1; TRBD2 matches 8 bases. CDR1 and CDR2 from the germline V gene are LGHDT and YNNKEL (reference sequence). V gave up 4 bases and J gave up 1 base; unmatched junction bases: 6. The CDR3 covers 16 residues. The CDR3, as DNA: TGTGCCAGCAGCCTGGGCGGGGGGCGTTCCTACAATGAGCAGTTCTTC. Amino acid sequence: CASSLGGGRSYNEQFF.

This rearrangement joins TRBV15 to TRBJ2-7; TRBD2 might be the D (6 bases). This CDR3 has 14 amino acids. Looked up from germline, CDR1 is LNHNV and CDR2 is YYDKDF (reference sequence). Deletions cut 4 bases from V and 5 bases from J, with 15 bases between. CDR3 in DNA: TGTGCCACCAGCAAAGGGGAGGCGAGGGACGAGCAGTACTTC. This sequence encodes CATSKGEARDEQYF.

The V call is TRBV18, the J call TRBJ1-2, with 7 bases identical to TRBD1. The germline V gene encodes CDR1 KGHSH and CDR2 LQKENI. CDR3 size: 18 residues. Trimming took 6 bases from V and 7 from J; bases not matched to a gene: 23. CDR3 nucleotides: TGTGCCAGCTCGTCTGACGAGACAGGGCTTCTCGGGGATGCTGGCTACACCTTC. Its translation is CASSSDETGLLGDAGYTF.

The chain recombines TRBV5-1 with TRBJ2-7, with D perhaps matching TRBD1 (6 bases). Germline CDR1 and CDR2: SGHRS and YFSETQ. Trimming removed 0 bases from V and 6 bases from J, with 10 bases in between. The CDR3 contains 13 residues. The CDR3 DNA reads TGCGCCAGCAGCTTGGGAGGGGGAAGCGAGCAGTACTTC. Translating gives CASSLGGGSEQYF.

The V call is TRBV11-2, the J call TRBJ2-5; 8 positions match TRBD2. V gave up 5 bases and J gave up 10 bases; unmatched junction bases: 6. The CDR3 is 12 amino acids. The germline CDR1 and CDR2 sequences are SGHAT and FQNNGV. CDR3 sequence (DNA): TGTGCCAGCAGCCAAGGCGGGACTAGCCAGTACTTC. It yields the protein CASSQGGTSQYF.

This chain joins TRBV11-1 and TRBJ2-7; 9 bases line up with TRBD2. Germline CDR1 reads SGHAT; CDR2 reads FQDESV (reference sequence). CDR3 length equals 16 residues. J lost 6 bases, V lost 5 bases, and 14 bases had no gene match. CDR3 in DNA: TGTGCCAGCAGCGCCGCTAGCGGGAACGGATGGGGCGAGCAGTACTTC. It codes for CASSAASGNGWGEQYF.

V is TRBV12-3 or TRBV12-4 and J is TRBJ2-1; 8 nucleotides line up with TRBD1. This CDR3 comprises 11 residues. After removal of 8 bases from V and 9 bases from J, the junction contained 3 bases not matched to a gene. The CDR3 region is CASGDRGEQFF. In DNA form, the CDR3 reads TGTGCCAGCGGTGACAGGGGTGAGCAGTTCTTC.

As DNA, the CDR3 is TGTGCCAGTAGTATGGGCCATACGAGCGAGCAGTACTTC. Translation: CASSMGHTSEQYF. This chain joins TRBV19 and TRBJ2-7, with D unresolved. The CDR3 contains 13 residues. The germline V gene encodes CDR1 LNHDA and CDR2 SQIVND (reference sequence). V shed 3 bases and J shed 6 bases, with 12 bases lying between them.

CDR3: CASSLGSLNQPQHF. The CDR3 region has the DNA TGTGCCAGCAGCTTGGGCTCGCTTAACCAGCCCCAGCATTTT. This chain connects TRBV7-2 to TRBJ1-5; D gene uncertain. The CDR3 has 14 residues. Trimming removed 3 bases at V and 7 bases at J, with 13 bases between. Germline CDR1 is SGHTA and CDR2 is FQGNSA. The variable domain in full, completed from reference TRBV7-2 and TRBJ1-5, reads GAGVSQSPSNKVTEKGKDVELRCDPISGHTALYWYRQSLGQGLEFLIYFQGNSAPDKSGLPSDRFSAERTGGSVSTLTIQRTQQEDSAVYLCASSLGSLNQPQHFGDGTRLSIL.

V and J are TRBV6-5 and TRBJ2-4; D is unresolved. V dropped 5 bases and J dropped 0 bases, with 11 bases sitting between them. The CDR3 extends over 15 amino acids. Germline V gene sequence: CDR1 MNHEY, CDR2 SVGAGI. CDR3 protein: CASSPGSVAKNIQYF. CDR3 nucleotides: TGTGCCAGCAGTCCAGGATCCGTAGCCAAAAACATTCAGTACTTC.

The rearrangement links TRBV4-1 to TRBJ2-5, with a tentative D call TRBD1 (5 bases). V was shortened by 2 bases and J by 4 bases, with 8 bases between the two germline ends. Germline CDR1 and CDR2: MGHRA and YSYEKL. This CDR3 region has 13 residues. This chain's CDR3 is CASSQLQGETQYF. Written as DNA, the CDR3 is TGCGCCAGCAGCCAACTGCAGGGAGAGACCCAGTACTTC.

V and J are TRBV12-3 or TRBV12-4 and TRBJ1-5; 7 bases match TRBD1. V shed 8 bases, J shed 3 bases, and the junction held 4 bases outside the gene matches. The CDR3 runs 13 residues. CDR3 protein: CASGQALNQPQHF. CDR3 DNA: TGTGCCAGCGGACAGGCCCTCAATCAGCCCCAGCATTTT.

This sequence joins TRBV5-4 and TRBJ2-5; 8 bases map to TRBD2. Unmatched junction bases numbered 6, after V lost 2 bases and J lost 6 bases. Looked up from germline, CDR1 is SGHNT and CDR2 is YYREEE (reference sequence). The CDR3 totals 14 residues. Written as DNA, the CDR3 is TGTGCCAGCAGCTTAAGCACGGGAGGGCAGACCCAGTACTTC. It is translated as CASSLSTGGQTQYF.